One TCR beta chain is described in this entry. The repertoire was sequenced with immunoSEQ multiplex PCR; TCRdb's copy has only in-frame clones and lacks some. Among roughly 40,000 clones, about 88% were seen once, and the ten largest hold 0.3% to 0.35%. The data were taken from a study of STAT5B mutations in CD4+ large granular lymphocyte leukemia. Between the trimmed V and J ends, which lost 1 base and 7 bases, there was a span of 17 bases. This CDR3 is 15 amino acids long. Germline CDR1 is SGHNT and CDR2 is YYREEE (reference sequence). Sample: CD4+ T cells from blood buffy coats. The receptor comes from a human donor in good health. The V and J genes are TRBV5-4 and TRBJ2-5; D is possibly TRBD1 or TRBD2 (5 bases each). The CDR3 loop is CASSLIQGARGTQYF. In DNA form, the CDR3 reads TGTGCCAGCAGCTTGATCCAGGGAGCCCGAGGGACCCAGTACTTC.